The clone carrying this T cell receptor beta chain was seen at least ten times. The data derive from a study of regulatory T cells in long-lasting Graves disease. Time point here: newly diagnosed GD, antithyroid drugs for less than 3 months. The TCR library used RNA extracted from PBMCs. Arm-PCR of CDR3 regions and iRepertoire HTBI primers were used to build TCR beta libraries. TCRdb analysed the multiplex PCR reads with MiXCR anew, one entry per CDR3 protein. The repertoire holds a few hundred thousand distinct CDR3 sequences, with approximately 15% as singletons. This same sample was also part of a study on T cells in Graves' hyperthyroidism and ophthalmopathy. This second study notes: Hyperthyroidism patients were newly diagnosed, had disease duration under 2 months, and were aged 18 to 65 years.

The sequence was collected from a man aged 30 to 39 with Graves disease. The source material was peripheral blood mononuclear cells (PBMCs), sampled at new diagnosis, from a patient treated with antithyroid drugs.

CDR3 coding DNA: TGCGCCAGCAGCTTGAGAGGCGGGATGTTATACGAGCAGTACTTC. Amino acids: CASSLRGGMLYEQYF. The chain uses TRBV5-1 and TRBJ2-7; D is perhaps TRBD2 (6 bases). Germline lookup yields CDR1 SGHRS and CDR2 YFSETQ. This CDR3 has 15 amino acids. With 1 base removed from V and 4 bases from J, the gap between germline ends came to 15 bases.